Shown below are 19 T cell receptor beta chains from a single sample sequenced in a study of shared clonotypes between healthy human individuals. This table comes from immunoSEQ multiplex PCR, and its TCRdb copy is limited to in-frame clones, with some not included. The table shows some 700,000 clones, with 90% occurring only once. Sequenced: memory CD8+ T cells from PBMCs. Subset reported: CD45RO+ cells pooled with CCR7-negative TemRA cells. The receptors were sampled from a man between 18 and 35 years old in good health. Some clones in this sample may be carry-over from other donors' samples.

The CDR3 protein is CSGYDGTGQEKLFF. The DNA of the CDR3 is TGCAGCGGGTACGACGGGACAGGGCAGGAAAAACTGTTTTTT. This chain joins TRBV29-1 and TRBJ1-4; 9 nucleotides agree with TRBD1. With V trimmed by 7 bases and J by 8 bases, 11 bases remained unmatched. CDR3 length: 14 amino acids. Germline CDR1 reads SQVTM; CDR2 reads ANQGSEA.

This clone was found a few times. The chain links TRBV19 to TRBJ2-3; unclear D gene. Per the germline V gene, CDR1 is LNHDA and CDR2 is SQIVND (reference sequence). Trimming removed 3 bases from V and 2 bases from J, with 6 bases in between. The CDR3 sequence is 13 residues long. The CDR3 bases are TGTGCCAGTAGTATGAGCATCACAGATACGCAGTATTTT. It codes for CASSMSITDTQYF. Full variable domain (outside the CDR3, taken from reference TRBV19 and TRBJ2-3): DGGITQSPKYLFRKEGQNVTLSCEQNLNHDAMYWYRQDPGQGLRLIYYSQIVNDFQKGDIAEGYSVSREKKESFPLTVTSAQKNPTAFYLCASSMSITDTQYFGPGTRLTVL.

This chain links TRBV11-2 with TRBJ2-7; no firm D call. The length of the CDR3 is 14 residues. Germline V gene data show CDR1 as SGHAT and CDR2 as FQNNGV. Trimming took off 1 base at V and 3 bases at J, with 10 bases between the two ends. The CDR3 here is CASSLGISLYEQYF. CDR3 DNA: TGTGCCAGCAGCTTAGGTATTAGCCTCTACGAGCAGTACTTC.

This clone appeared a single time. The V call is TRBV4-1, the J call TRBJ2-3; D is possibly TRBD1 (6 bases). Germline-derived CDR1 and CDR2 are MGHRA and YSYEKL. There are 15 residues in the CDR3. V was shortened by 11 bases and J by 1 base, with 19 bases between the two germline ends. CDR3 sequence reads: CAGARGRGRTDTQYF. The CDR3 DNA follows: TGCGCCGGCGCCAGGGGTAGGGGTCGCACAGATACGCAGTATTTT.

This chain links TRBV7-9 with TRBJ1-2; D is perhaps TRBD1 (6 bases). The CDR3 totals 15 residues. The V gene lost 0 bases and the J gene lost 6 bases, with 14 bases spanning the gap. The germline V gene has CDR1 SEHNR and CDR2 FQNEAQ (reference sequence). The chain's CDR3 is CASSLAPGHRNGYTF. CDR3 coding DNA: TGTGCCAGCAGCTTAGCCCCGGGACACCGCAATGGCTACACCTTC.

The chain joins TRBV28 to TRBJ2-1; the D is unclear. The CDR3 sequence is 14 residues long. The V end was cut by 6 bases, the J end by 7 bases, with 16 bases between. Germline V gene data show CDR1 as MDHEN and CDR2 as SYDVKM. The CDR3 sequence is CASRTRALGNEQFF. The CDR3 DNA follows: TGTGCCAGCAGGACCCGGGCTCTAGGTAATGAGCAGTTCTTC.

The chain joins TRBV7-9 to TRBJ1-2; D uncertain. The V gene's germline CDR1 is SEHNR and CDR2 FQNEAQ (reference sequence). The V end was cut by 4 bases, the J end by 10 bases, with 10 bases between. This CDR3 region has 11 residues. CDR3 bases: TGTGCCAGCAGCTCAGACGGATACTACACCTTC. This sequence encodes CASSSDGYYTF.

V usage is TRBV5-6 and J usage is TRBJ2-7, with D perhaps being TRBD1 or TRBD2 (5 bases each). Germline V gives CDR1 SGHDT, CDR2 YYEEEE. CDR3 length equals 16 residues. V was cut by 2 bases and J by 0 bases, with 15 bases left in between. CDR3 in amino acids: CASSFRGALFSYEQYF. The CDR3 DNA is TGTGCCAGCAGCTTTAGAGGGGCCCTCTTCTCCTACGAGCAGTACTTC.

The rearrangement uses TRBV20-1 and TRBJ1-2, with 7 positions matching TRBD1. V gave up 6 bases and J gave up 8 bases; unmatched junction bases: 6. Germline values: CDR1 DFQATT, CDR2 SNEGSKA (reference sequence). This CDR3 is built from 11 residues. CDR3: CSAVDRMGYTF. The CDR3 bases are TGCAGTGCAGTGGACAGGATGGGCTACACCTTC.

The rearrangement links TRBV27 to TRBJ2-7; 8 positions match TRBD2. CDR1 is MNHEY and CDR2 is SMNVEV in the germline V gene (reference sequence). After removal of 0 bases from V and 4 bases from J, the junction contained 8 bases not matched to a gene. This CDR3 has 16 amino acids. DNA for the CDR3: TGTGCCAGCAGTTTATCCCCTCGACTAGCGAGGTACGAGCAGTACTTC. Translated: CASSLSPRLARYEQYF.

The chain couples TRBV6-5 to TRBJ2-4; D might be TRBD1 or TRBD2, each matching 5 bases. Trimming stripped 1 base from V and 5 bases from J, with 12 bases between. CDR3 length equals 15 residues. The V gene's germline CDR1 is MNHEY and CDR2 SVGAGI. The chain's CDR3 is CASSYFSGTENIQYF. CDR3 DNA: TGTGCCAGCAGTTACTTTTCCGGGACCGAAAACATTCAGTACTTC.

The V and J genes are TRBV27 and TRBJ2-7; the D is unclear. V lost 5 bases and J 3 bases, leaving 20 bases between the germline ends. The germline gives CDR1 MNHEY, CDR2 SMNVEV (reference sequence). This CDR3 spans 16 amino acids. The CDR3 is CASSIGARAGYYEQYF. The CDR3 DNA follows: TGTGCCAGCAGTATAGGAGCCCGGGCTGGATACTACGAGCAGTACTTC.

The rearrangement uses TRBV7-9 and TRBJ2-5; the match to TRBD2 covers 11 bases. The V gene end was trimmed by 5 bases and the J gene end by 1 base; junction bases not matched to a gene: 9. The CDR3 contains 17 residues. Per germline, CDR1 SEHNR and CDR2 FQNEAQ (reference sequence). The CDR3 protein is CASSLSLAGAPQETQYF. The CDR3 DNA sequence: TGTGCCAGCAGCCTCTCACTAGCGGGAGCCCCCCAAGAGACCCAGTACTTC.

V is TRBV9 and J is TRBJ2-5, with 11 bases aligning to TRBD2. Germline CDR1 and CDR2: SGDLS and YYNGEE. The V gene end was trimmed by 4 bases and the J gene end by 5 bases; junction bases not matched to a gene: 13. The length of the CDR3 is 17 residues. Here the CDR3 reads CASSTTSGIGMGETQYF. The CDR3 nucleotides read TGTGCCAGCAGCACGACTAGCGGGATTGGTATGGGCGAGACCCAGTACTTC.

The chain joins TRBV5-4 to TRBJ2-7; TRBD1 might be the D (5 bases). With 2 bases removed from V and 2 bases from J, the gap between germline ends came to 17 bases. Per the germline V gene, CDR1 is SGHNT and CDR2 is YYREEE (reference sequence). CDR3 length equals 16 residues. Written as DNA, the CDR3 is TGTGCCAGCAGCTTTGTGGATAGGGGTCCAACCTACGAGCAGTACTTC. Its translation: CASSFVDRGPTYEQYF.

The chain carries TRBV9 and TRBJ1-1; D may be TRBD1 (6 bases). V lost 3 bases and J 1 base, leaving 22 bases between the germline ends. The length of the CDR3 is 18 residues. The germline V gene has CDR1 SGDLS and CDR2 YYNGEE. The CDR3 region has the DNA TGTGCCAGCAGCGCCGGAGTAGTGTTCAGGGGTCGGAACACTGAAGCTTTCTTT. This gives the protein CASSAGVVFRGRNTEAFF.

The chain carries TRBV7-6 and TRBJ2-2, with a tentative D call TRBD2 (6 bases). Germline V gene sequence: CDR1 SGHVS, CDR2 FNYEAQ. This CDR3 is 13 amino acids long. V was pared by 2 bases and J by 6 bases, with 7 bases between. The CDR3 nucleotides read TGTGCCAGCAGCTTAACTAGCCCCGGGGAGCTGTTTTTT. Its protein product is CASSLTSPGELFF. Full variable domain (outside the CDR3, taken from reference TRBV7-6 and TRBJ2-2): GAGVSQSPRYKVTKRGQDVALRCDPISGHVSLYWYRQALGQGPEFLTYFNYEAQQDKSGLPNDRFSAERPEGSISTLTIQRTEQRDSAMYRCASSLTSPGELFFGEGSRLTVL.

The chain carries TRBV7-6 and TRBJ1-4; TRBD1 is a possible D gene (5 bases). V was pared by 3 bases and J by 4 bases, with 15 bases between. Germline-derived CDR1 and CDR2 are SGHVS and FNYEAQ. This CDR3 comprises 16 residues. CDR3 sequence (DNA): TGTGCCAGCAGCTTGTCGGTCGGGGCCTTTAATGAAAAACTGTTTTTT. Its translation: CASSLSVGAFNEKLFF.

The chain combines TRBV7-8 with TRBJ2-2; D possibly corresponds to TRBD1 (6 bases). Trimming cost V 4 bases and J 2 bases, with 20 bases left between them. The CDR3 is 18 residues long. Germline CDR1 and CDR2: SGHVS and FQNEAQ. The CDR3 loop reads CASSWIVRGGDNTGELFF. The CDR3 bases are TGTGCCAGCAGCTGGATCGTTCGAGGGGGAGATAACACCGGGGAGCTGTTTTTT.